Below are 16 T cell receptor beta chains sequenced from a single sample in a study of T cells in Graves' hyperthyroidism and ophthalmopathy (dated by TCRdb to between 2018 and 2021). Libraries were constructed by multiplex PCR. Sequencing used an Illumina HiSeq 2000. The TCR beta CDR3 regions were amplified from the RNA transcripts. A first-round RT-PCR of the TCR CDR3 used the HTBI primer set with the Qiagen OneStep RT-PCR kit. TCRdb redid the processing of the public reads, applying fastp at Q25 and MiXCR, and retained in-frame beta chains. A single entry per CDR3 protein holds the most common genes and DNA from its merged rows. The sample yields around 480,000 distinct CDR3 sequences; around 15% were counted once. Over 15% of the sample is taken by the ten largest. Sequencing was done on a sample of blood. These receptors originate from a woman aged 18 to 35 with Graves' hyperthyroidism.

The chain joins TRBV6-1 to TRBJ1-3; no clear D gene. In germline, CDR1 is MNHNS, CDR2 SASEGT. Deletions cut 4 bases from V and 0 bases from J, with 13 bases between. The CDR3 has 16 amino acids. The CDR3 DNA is TGTGCCAGCAGTGTGAACAGCGTTAGCTCTGGAAACACCATATATTTT. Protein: CASSVNSVSSGNTIYF.

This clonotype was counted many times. The CDR3 region has the DNA TGCAGTGCTACGACACTAGCGCCTGGGGCCAACGTCCTGACTTTC. This codes for CSATTLAPGANVLTF. V and J are TRBV20-1 and TRBJ2-6, with 7 bases identical to TRBD2. V shed 4 bases, J shed 2 bases, and the junction held 5 bases outside the gene matches. The CDR3 runs to 15 residues. Germline-derived CDR1 and CDR2 are DFQATT and SNEGSKA (reference sequence).

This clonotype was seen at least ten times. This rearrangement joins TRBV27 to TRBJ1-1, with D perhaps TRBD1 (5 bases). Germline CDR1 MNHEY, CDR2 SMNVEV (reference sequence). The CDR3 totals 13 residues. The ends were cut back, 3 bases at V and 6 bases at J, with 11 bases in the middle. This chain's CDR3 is CASSFWQGAEAFF. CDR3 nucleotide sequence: TGTGCCAGCAGTTTTTGGCAGGGCGCTGAAGCTTTCTTT.

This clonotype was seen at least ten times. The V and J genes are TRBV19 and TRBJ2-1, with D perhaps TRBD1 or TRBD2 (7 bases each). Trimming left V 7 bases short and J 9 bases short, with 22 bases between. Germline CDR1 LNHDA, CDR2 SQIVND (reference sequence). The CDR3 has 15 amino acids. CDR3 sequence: CASIKLASQGGEQFF. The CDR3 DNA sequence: TGTGCCAGTATTAAACTAGCGTCTCAGGGGGGTGAGCAGTTCTTC.

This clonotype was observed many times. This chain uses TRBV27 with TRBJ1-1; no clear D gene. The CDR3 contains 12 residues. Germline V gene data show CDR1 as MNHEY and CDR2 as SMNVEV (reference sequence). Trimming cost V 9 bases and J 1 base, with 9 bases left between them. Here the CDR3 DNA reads TGTGCCAGTACAGACCGGAACACTGAAGCTTTCTTT. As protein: CASTDRNTEAFF.

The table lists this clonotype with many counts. The CDR3 DNA is TGTGCCAGCAGCCACGACAGGGGGCTCAGTGGCTACACCTTC. Translating gives CASSHDRGLSGYTF. This sequence joins TRBV3-1 and TRBJ1-2; 10 nucleotides match TRBD1. J was trimmed by 7 bases and V by 3 bases; bases with no gene match: 5. Germline V lookup: CDR1 LGHDT, CDR2 YNNKEL (reference sequence). The CDR3 covers 14 residues.

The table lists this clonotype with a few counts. The CDR3 loop reads CASSTQQNTEAFF. CDR3 nucleotides: TGTGCCAGCAGCACTCAACAGAACACTGAAGCTTTCTTT. The chain couples TRBV7-2 to TRBJ1-1; D is uncertain. The CDR3 loop spans 13 amino acids. Deletions cut 5 bases from V and 1 base from J, with 8 bases between. CDR1 is SGHTA, CDR2 FQGNSA, per germline. The variable domain in full, completed from reference TRBV7-2 and TRBJ1-1, reads GAGVSQSPSNKVTEKGKDVELRCDPISGHTALYWYRQSLGQGLEFLIYFQGNSAPDKSGLPSDRFSAERTGGSVSTLTIQRTQQEDSAVYLCASSTQQNTEAFFGQGTRLTVV.

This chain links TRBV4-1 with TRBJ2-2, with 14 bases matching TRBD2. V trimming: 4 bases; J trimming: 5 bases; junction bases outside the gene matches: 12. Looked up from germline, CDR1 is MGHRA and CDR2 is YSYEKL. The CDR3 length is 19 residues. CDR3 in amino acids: CASSLPGGLAGVGTGELFF. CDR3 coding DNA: TGCGCCAGCAGCCTTCCGGGGGGACTAGCGGGAGTCGGTACCGGGGAGCTGTTTTTT.

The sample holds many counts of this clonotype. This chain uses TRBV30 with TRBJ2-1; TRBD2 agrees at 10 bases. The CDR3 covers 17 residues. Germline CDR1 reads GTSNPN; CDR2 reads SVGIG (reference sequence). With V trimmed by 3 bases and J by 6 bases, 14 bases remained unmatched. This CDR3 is CAWRAAIAGGPLNEQFF. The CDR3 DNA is TGTGCCTGGAGAGCAGCGATAGCGGGAGGTCCACTCAATGAGCAGTTCTTC. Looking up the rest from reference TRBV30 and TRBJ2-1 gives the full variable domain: SQTIHQWPATLVQPVGSPLSLECTVEGTSNPNLYWYRQAAGRGLQLLFYSVGIGQISSEVPQNLSASRPQDRQFILSSKKLLLSDSGFYLCAWRAAIAGGPLNEQFFGPGTRLTVL.

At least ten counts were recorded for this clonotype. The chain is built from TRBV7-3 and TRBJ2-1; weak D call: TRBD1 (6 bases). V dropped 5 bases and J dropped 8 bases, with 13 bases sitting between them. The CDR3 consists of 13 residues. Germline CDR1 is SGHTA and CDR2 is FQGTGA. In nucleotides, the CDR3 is TGTGCCAGCAGCCGCCAGGGGTTCGATGAGCAGTTCTTC. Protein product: CASSRQGFDEQFF. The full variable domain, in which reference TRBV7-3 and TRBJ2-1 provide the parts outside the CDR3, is GAGVSQTPSNKVTEKGKYVELRCDPISGHTALYWYRQSLGQGPEFLIYFQGTGAADDSGLPNDRFFAVRPEGSVSTLKIQRTERGDSAVYLCASSRQGFDEQFFGPGTRLTVL.

The CDR3 DNA reads TGCAGTGCTAGAGACACGATGAACACTGAAGCTTTCTTT. Amino acids: CSARDTMNTEAFF. The chain joins TRBV20-1 to TRBJ1-1; D unclear. V was shortened by 0 bases and J by 0 bases, with 5 bases between the two germline ends. Germline-derived CDR1 and CDR2 are DFQATT and SNEGSKA (reference sequence). The length of the CDR3 is 13 residues.

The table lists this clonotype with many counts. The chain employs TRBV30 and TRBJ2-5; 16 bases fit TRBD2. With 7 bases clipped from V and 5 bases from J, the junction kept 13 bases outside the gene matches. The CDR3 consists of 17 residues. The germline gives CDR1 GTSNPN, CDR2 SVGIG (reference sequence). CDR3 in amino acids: CASSLGTSGRVAETQYF. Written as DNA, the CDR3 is TGTGCCTCATCCCTAGGGACTAGCGGGAGGGTCGCGGAGACCCAGTACTTC. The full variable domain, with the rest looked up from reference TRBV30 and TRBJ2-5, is SQTIHQWPATLVQPVGSPLSLECTVEGTSNPNLYWYRQAAGRGLQLLFYSVGIGQISSEVPQNLSASRPQDRQFILSSKKLLLSDSGFYLCASSLGTSGRVAETQYFGPGTRLLVL.

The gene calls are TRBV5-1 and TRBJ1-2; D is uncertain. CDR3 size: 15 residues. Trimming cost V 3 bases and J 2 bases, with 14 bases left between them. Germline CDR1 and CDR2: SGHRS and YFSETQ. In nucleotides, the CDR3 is TGCGCCAGCAGCTCTCATGGGTCGGGAAACTATGGCTACACCTTC. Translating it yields CASSSHGSGNYGYTF.

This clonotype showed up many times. The CDR3 DNA sequence: TGTGCCAGCAGTTACCCAGGGCAGACAGATACGCAGTATTTT. It yields the protein CASSYPGQTDTQYF. The V call is TRBV6-5, the J call TRBJ2-3, with D tentatively TRBD1 (5 bases). The CDR3 length is 14 residues. V was clipped by 2 bases and J by 3 bases, with 9 bases between them. Germline V gives CDR1 MNHEY, CDR2 SVGAGI.

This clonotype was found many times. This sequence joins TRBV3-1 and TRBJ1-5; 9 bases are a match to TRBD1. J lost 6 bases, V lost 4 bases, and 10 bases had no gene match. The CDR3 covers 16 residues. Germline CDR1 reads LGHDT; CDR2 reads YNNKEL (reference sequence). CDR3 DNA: TGTGCCAGCAGCCCTTCCGCGGGACAGGGATTTCAGCCCCAGCATTTT. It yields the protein CASSPSAGQGFQPQHF.

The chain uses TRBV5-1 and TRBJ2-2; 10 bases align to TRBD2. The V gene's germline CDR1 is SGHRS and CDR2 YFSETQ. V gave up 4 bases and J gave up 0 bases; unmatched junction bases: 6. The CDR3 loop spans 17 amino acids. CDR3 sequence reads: CASSKTSGVANTGELFF. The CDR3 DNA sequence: TGCGCCAGCAGCAAAACTAGCGGGGTTGCGAACACCGGGGAGCTGTTTTTT.